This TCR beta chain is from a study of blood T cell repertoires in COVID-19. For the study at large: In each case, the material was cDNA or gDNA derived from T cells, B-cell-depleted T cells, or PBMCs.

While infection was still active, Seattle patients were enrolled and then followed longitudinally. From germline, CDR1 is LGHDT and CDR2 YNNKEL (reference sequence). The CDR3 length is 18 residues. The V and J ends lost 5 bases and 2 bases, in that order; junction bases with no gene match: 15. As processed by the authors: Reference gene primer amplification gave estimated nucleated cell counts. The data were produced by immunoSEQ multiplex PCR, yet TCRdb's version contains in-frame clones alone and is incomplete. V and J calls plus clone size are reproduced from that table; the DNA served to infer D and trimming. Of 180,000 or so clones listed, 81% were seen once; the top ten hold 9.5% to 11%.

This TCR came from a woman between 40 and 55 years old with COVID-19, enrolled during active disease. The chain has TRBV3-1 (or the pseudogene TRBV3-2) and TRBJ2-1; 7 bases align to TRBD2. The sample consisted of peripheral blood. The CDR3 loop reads CASSKRGTGTNPYNEQFF. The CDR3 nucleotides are TGTGCCAGCAGCAAAAGAGGCACCGGGACTAACCCCTACAATGAGCAGTTCTTC.